A selection of T cell receptor beta chains follows, all from one sample in a study of spatial heterogeneity in lung cancer. Each CDR3 protein is one row after TCRdb ran MiXCR on the 5' RACE reads. This table has about 92,000 distinct CDR3 sequences, approximately 12% appearing once. Here the sequenced sample was PBMCs, taken at surgery. These receptors came from a male donor with early-stage non-small cell lung cancer. Each CDR3 is given with its conserved first and last residue. D genes are given only for firm matches. Not every row has a clone size; where given, it reads once, few, many or a size class.

D gene,J gene,clone size,V gene,CDR3 protein,CDR3 DNA
-,TRBJ1-3,few,TRBV20-1,CSAFHGNTIYF,TGCAGTGCCTTCCACGGAAACACCATATATTTT
-,TRBJ1-5,many,TRBV27,CASSLEWGQPQHF,TGTGCCAGCAGTTTGGAGTGGGGCCAGCCCCAGCATTTT
-,TRBJ2-5,few,TRBV14,CASSLLSPGGETQYF,TGTGCCAGCAGCCTTCTGAGTCCCGGGGGAGAGACCCAGTACTTC
TRBD1,TRBJ1-5,-,TRBV6-2/TRBV6-3,CASSYSTGQGADDQPQHF,TGTGCCAGCAGTTACTCGACGGGACAGGGGGCGGACGATCAGCCCCAGCATTTT
-,TRBJ2-3,-,TRBV20-1,CSASKGRQRGTQYF,TGCAGTGCCAGCAAGGGGCGGCAACGGGGTACGCAGTATTTT
-,TRBJ2-7,many,TRBV28,CASSFPASWDDEQYF,TGTGCCAGCAGTTTCCCGGCCAGCTGGGACGACGAGCAGTACTTC
-,TRBJ2-2,few,TRBV29-1,CSVGAHTGELFF,TGCAGCGTTGGGGCCCACACCGGGGAGCTGTTTTTT
TRBD2,TRBJ2-3,-,TRBV18,CASSLSGSVDTQYF,TGTGCCAGCTCACTGAGCGGGAGTGTAGATACGCAGTATTTT
-,TRBJ2-5,once,TRBV28,CASSPLAMETQYF,TGTGCCAGCAGTCCGCTAGCGATGGAGACCCAGTACTTC
-,TRBJ2-7,-,TRBV6-6,CASSPQGSDEQYF,TGTGCCAGCAGTCCCCAAGGGTCGGACGAGCAGTACTTC
TRBD2,TRBJ2-1,-,TRBV7-2,CASSRAGQDYNEQFF,TGTGCCAGCAGTCGAGCGGGGCAGGATTACAATGAGCAGTTCTTC
-,TRBJ2-7,-,TRBV4-1,CASSLPGPLSYEQYF,TGCGCCAGCAGCCTTCCAGGGCCGCTATCCTACGAGCAGTACTTC
-,TRBJ2-1,medium-sized,TRBV11-2,CASSLGTDTDDEQFF,TGTGCCAGCAGCTTAGGGACAGACACTGACGATGAGCAGTTCTTC
-,TRBJ1-2,many,TRBV6-5,CASSPVGYGYTF,TGTGCCAGCAGCCCCGTTGGCTATGGCTACACCTTC
TRBD1,TRBJ2-1,few,TRBV12-3/TRBV12-4,CASTTGQGRNEQFF,TGTGCCAGCACCACGGGACAGGGGCGGAATGAGCAGTTCTTC
TRBD1,TRBJ2-3,many,TRBV9,CASSTGQGWGTDTQYF,TGTGCCAGCAGCACCGGACAGGGATGGGGCACAGATACGCAGTATTTT
-,TRBJ1-2,-,TRBV20-1,CSARDPESNYGYTF,TGCAGTGCTAGAGATCCGGAGTCTAACTATGGCTACACCTTC
TRBD2,TRBJ2-7,-,TRBV4-2,CASSHQAGGYEQYF,TGTGCCAGCAGCCACCAAGCGGGGGGCTACGAGCAGTACTTC
-,TRBJ2-2,many,TRBV27,CASSLMTGELFF,TGTGCCAGCAGTTTGATGACCGGGGAGCTGTTTTTT
-,TRBJ1-1,few,TRBV6-5,CASSYTGFLGTEAFF,TGTGCCAGCAGTTACACGGGCTTCTTGGGCACTGAAGCTTTCTTT
-,TRBJ2-5,few,TRBV7-8,CASSLDWANQETQYF,TGTGCCAGCAGCCTAGATTGGGCAAACCAAGAGACCCAGTACTTC
-,TRBJ2-3,many,TRBV6-4,CASSDSGGPADTQYF,TGTGCCAGCAGTGACTCCGGGGGGCCGGCAGATACGCAGTATTTT
-,TRBJ2-6,many,TRBV20-1,CSARRDAGANVLTF,TGCAGTGCTAGACGGGACGCTGGGGCCAACGTCCTGACTTTC
TRBD2,TRBJ2-1,-,TRBV2,CASSEAIGLAEYNEQFF,TGTGCCAGCAGTGAAGCGATCGGACTAGCGGAATACAATGAGCAGTTCTTC
TRBD2,TRBJ2-5,-,TRBV7-6,CASNPGLAGAPSLYF,TGTGCCAGCAACCCGGGACTAGCGGGAGCCCCCTCTTTGTACTTC
-,TRBJ2-5,-,TRBV10-2,CASSDELATETQYF,TGCGCCAGCAGCGATGAATTGGCTACGGAGACCCAGTACTTC
-,TRBJ2-6,many,TRBV7-2,CASSPEIGSGANVLTF,TGTGCCAGCAGCCCCGAAATCGGATCCGGGGCCAACGTCCTGACTTTC
TRBD1,TRBJ2-7,many,TRBV7-2,CASSRQGYEQYF,TGTGCCAGCAGTCGACAGGGCTACGAGCAGTACTTC
-,TRBJ1-5,-,TRBV19,CASSIGEGMIGNQPQHF,TGTGCCAGTAGTATAGGGGAGGGGATGATAGGCAATCAGCCCCAGCATTTT
TRBD2,TRBJ2-7,few,TRBV20-1,CSANLGLALYEQYF,TGCAGTGCTAATCTGGGACTAGCTCTCTACGAGCAGTACTTC
-,TRBJ1-2,few,TRBV28,CASSLQPYGYTF,TGTGCCAGCAGTCTCCAACCCTATGGCTACACCTTC
TRBD1,TRBJ1-1,few,TRBV29-1,CSAYGQGMVTEAFF,TGCAGCGCCTACGGACAGGGTATGGTCACTGAAGCTTTCTTT
-,TRBJ1-2,-,TRBV4-3,CASSQDHDNYGYTF,TGCGCCAGCAGCCAAGATCACGATAACTATGGCTACACCTTC